This T cell receptor (beta chain) was retrieved from a study of radiotherapy plus CTLA-4 blockade in lung cancer. Study context: Objective responses arose in around a sixth of patients, and approximately 28% experienced disease control. Study findings and constraints: In blood, TCR clones derived from the tumor expanded after radiotherapy plus ipilimumab.

Clones were read by immunoSEQ multiplex PCR, and TCRdb kept only the in-frame ones, dropping some. The sample has around 110,000 clones; 70% to 90% are singletons. This clone was detected once. Antigen unknown. Unmatched junction bases numbered 13, after V lost 2 bases and J lost 0 bases. Germline V gene sequence: CDR1 KGHSH, CDR2 LQKENI. This CDR3 is 20 amino acids long. The J gene is TRBJ2-6, the V gene TRBV18; 7 bases match TRBD1. This clonotype originated in a human donor with non-small cell lung cancer that progressed on radiotherapy plus ipilimumab. Some clones in this sample may be carry-over from other donors' samples. The source material was peripheral blood, sampled from a patient treated with radiotherapy plus ipilimumab. The CDR3 region has the DNA TGTGCCAGCTCACCAGTTTTTAAAGGACAGGCTGACTCTGGGGCCAACGTCCTGACTTTC. Its translation: CASSPVFKGQADSGANVLTF.